This T cell receptor beta chain appears in the sequencing data of a study of blood T cell repertoires in COVID-19. Study context: T cells, B-cell-depleted T cells, or PBMCs supplied cDNA or gDNA.

Individuals aged about 18 to 89 years were recruited from some 26 US areas. The study assigned cohorts using participant-reported clinical history. Source study methods: The authors estimated nucleated cell counts from reference gene primer amplification. TCRdb keeps only in-frame clones here, not all; method: immunoSEQ multiplex PCR. For V, J and clone size, that table is used; D and trimming come from the DNA. The data show approximately 200,000 clones, over 75% seen once. Trimming removed 5 bases from V and 6 bases from J, with 19 bases in between. Looked up from germline, CDR1 is PRHDT and CDR2 is FYEKMQ (reference sequence). The length of the CDR3 is 16 residues.

Material for sequencing was PBMCs or T cells enriched from blood (not recorded which). The V call is TRBV13, the J call TRBJ2-2, with D tentatively TRBD2 (7 bases). The clonotype was recovered from a woman aged 18-29 years in a cohort exposed to, infected with or recovered from COVID-19 (not recorded which). The CDR3 DNA follows: TGTGCCAGCAGCCCGGACCCGGGGGGCGCAGCCGGGGAGCTGTTTTTT. Amino acids: CASSPDPGGAAGELFF.